The rows below give T cell receptor beta chains drawn from one sample of a study of identical twins. One entry per CDR3 protein results from TCRdb running MiXCR on the 5' RACE reads. Of approximately 1.8 million distinct CDR3 sequences detected, 32% appear once; the ten largest clones hold about 0.25%. Sequenced input: cord blood. The source is a newborn girl in good health. Each CDR3 is given with its conserved first and last residue. A D gene is named only where the DNA matches it firmly. The size of a clone is reported for some rows only, either as once, few or many, or as a class for expanded clones.

J,D,size,V,CDR3,DNA
TRBJ2-1,NA,few,TRBV25-1,CASSESTSTSYNEQFF,TGTGCCAGCAGTGAAAGTACGTCTACTTCTTACAATGAGCAGTTCTTC
TRBJ2-3,NA,many,TRBV4-2,CASSQDRSGDTQYF,TGTGCCAGCAGCCAAGATCGGTCAGGAGATACGCAGTATTTT
TRBJ2-7,TRBD1,NA,TRBV5-6,CASSLGDSRVAYEQYF,TGTGCCAGCAGCTTGGGGGACAGTAGGGTCGCCTACGAGCAGTACTTC
TRBJ2-3,NA,NA,TRBV5-1,CASSPDRVYTQYF,TGCGCCAGCAGCCCTGATAGGGTCTATACGCAGTATTTT
TRBJ2-5,NA,NA,TRBV5-1,CASSFPGHQETQYF,TGCGCCAGCAGCTTCCCGGGACACCAAGAGACCCAGTACTTC
TRBJ2-5,TRBD2,few,TRBV5-1,CASSPGRLAGGQETQYF,TGCGCCAGCAGCCCCGGCAGGCTAGCGGGGGGTCAAGAGACCCAGTACTTC
TRBJ2-4,TRBD1,NA,TRBV11-2,CASRGIQGGKNIQYF,TGTGCCAGCAGGGGGATACAGGGGGGCAAAAACATTCAGTACTTC
TRBJ2-1,TRBD2,few,TRBV4-1,CASSPIAGARDNEQFF,TGCGCCAGCAGCCCAATAGCGGGGGCGAGGGACAATGAGCAGTTCTTC
TRBJ1-3,NA,once,TRBV5-1,CASSSGTLGNTIYF,TGCGCCAGCAGCTCCGGGACCCTTGGAAACACCATATATTTT
TRBJ1-2,TRBD1,NA,TRBV11-2,CASGYDRVYGYTF,TGTGCCAGCGGCTACGACAGGGTCTATGGCTACACCTTC
TRBJ1-2,NA,few,TRBV5-1,CASSLSTNTLYGYTF,TGCGCCAGCAGCTTGTCGACGAACACTCTCTATGGCTACACCTTC
TRBJ2-7,NA,NA,TRBV25-1,CASSDWTDRYEQYF,TGTGCCAGCAGTGATTGGACGGATCGCTACGAGCAGTACTTC
TRBJ2-2,NA,NA,TRBV7-2,CASSLDGTKNTGELFF,TGTGCCAGCAGCTTAGATGGGACCAAGAACACCGGGGAGCTGTTTTTT
TRBJ2-7,TRBD1,few,TRBV28,CASESSDRSSYEQYF,TGTGCCAGTGAGTCTTCGGACAGGAGCTCCTACGAGCAGTACTTC
TRBJ2-7,TRBD2,NA,TRBV3-1,CASSRLALTYEQYF,TGTGCCAGCAGCCGACTAGCGCTCACCTACGAGCAGTACTTC
TRBJ2-5,NA,many,TRBV9,CASSVGAQETQYF,TGTGCCAGCAGTGTAGGGGCTCAAGAGACCCAGTACTTC
TRBJ2-1,NA,once,TRBV28,CASSLSVEREQFF,TGTGCCAGCAGTTTATCGGTCGAGAGAGAGCAGTTCTTC
TRBJ2-7,NA,NA,TRBV28,CASSFELRNEQYF,TGTGCCAGCAGTTTTGAACTCCGCAATGAGCAGTACTTC
TRBJ1-5,TRBD1,few,TRBV20-1,CSAHRGHRRYQPQHF,TGCAGTGCCCACAGGGGGCACAGAAGGTATCAGCCCCAGCATTTT
TRBJ2-1,TRBD1,NA,TRBV7-8,CASSLWVGQRSYEQFF,TGTGCCAGCAGCTTATGGGTGGGACAGCGCTCCTACGAGCAGTTCTTC
TRBJ2-1,TRBD2,few,TRBV12-3/TRBV12-4,CASSLGTSGSFNEQFF,TGTGCCAGCAGTTTGGGGACTAGCGGGAGTTTTAATGAGCAGTTCTTC
TRBJ2-1,TRBD1,NA,TRBV24-1,CATSDRQGSSYNEQFF,TGTGCCACCAGTGACCGACAGGGGAGCTCCTACAATGAGCAGTTCTTC
TRBJ2-3,NA,once,TRBV20-1,CSARPGWADTQYF,TGCAGTGCTAGACCAGGGTGGGCGGATACGCAGTATTTT
TRBJ2-2,NA,NA,TRBV5-1,CASSRFLRAYTGKLFF,TGCGCCAGCAGCAGGTTTTTGCGGGCATACACCGGGAAGCTGTTTTTT
TRBJ2-7,TRBD1,few,TRBV28,CASSPLWGTGGFLNEQYF,TGTGCCAGCAGTCCCTTATGGGGGACAGGAGGGTTCTTGAACGAGCAGTACTTC
TRBJ1-1,TRBD1,NA,TRBV20-1,CSASAGTGWMNTEAFF,TGCAGTGCTAGCGCCGGGACAGGGTGGATGAACACTGAAGCTTTCTTT
TRBJ1-2,TRBD1,few,TRBV12-3/TRBV12-4,CASSGTGSSPGGYTF,TGTGCCAGCAGTGGGACAGGGTCCTCACCTGGGGGCTACACCTTC
TRBJ2-2,NA,NA,TRBV6-1,CASSPGGGIGPNTGELFF,TGTGCCAGCAGTCCCGGTGGAGGGATAGGCCCCAACACCGGGGAGCTGTTTTTT
TRBJ2-3,TRBD1,NA,TRBV7-9,CASAGQGADTQYF,TGTGCCAGCGCGGGACAGGGGGCAGATACGCAGTATTTT
TRBJ1-1,TRBD1,few,TRBV4-1,CASSQDRQGATEAFF,TGCGCCAGCAGCCAAGATAGACAGGGGGCCACTGAAGCTTTCTTT
TRBJ2-5,TRBD2,few,TRBV5-1,CASTSGGFQETQYF,TGCGCCAGTACTAGCGGGGGCTTCCAAGAGACCCAGTACTTC
TRBJ2-1,TRBD2,NA,TRBV4-2,CASSPQHPSGGDEQFF,TGTGCCAGCAGCCCTCAGCACCCTAGCGGGGGGGATGAGCAGTTCTTC
TRBJ1-4,TRBD1,NA,TRBV19,CASSLRTGQPTTNEKLFF,TGTGCCAGTAGTCTTCGGACAGGGCAGCCCACAACTAATGAAAAACTGTTTTTT
TRBJ2-3,NA,NA,TRBV2,CASSHPYRVEQYF,TGTGCCAGCAGCCACCCCTACAGGGTTGAGCAGTATTTT
TRBJ2-2,TRBD2,NA,TRBV28,CASSLTAGVNTGELFF,TGTGCCAGCAGTTTAACAGCGGGAGTAAACACCGGGGAGCTGTTTTTT
TRBJ1-5,NA,once,TRBV28,CASSLRQKGSNQPQHF,TGTGCCAGCAGTTTAAGGCAGAAAGGTAGCAATCAGCCCCAGCATTTT
TRBJ2-6,TRBD2,NA,TRBV19,CASSASSSGGAPGANVLTF,TGTGCCAGTAGTGCTTCCTCTAGCGGGGGGGCACCTGGGGCCAACGTCCTGACTTTC
TRBJ2-1,NA,NA,TRBV28,CASVGRSYNEQFF,TGTGCCAGCGTGGGGCGCTCCTACAATGAGCAGTTCTTC